The entry below describes one T cell receptor (beta chain). The data belong to a study of glioma-infiltrating T cells. The iRepertoire nested amplicon-rescue multiplex PCR amplified TCR alpha and beta CDR3s from RNA. For one-step reverse transcription and amplification, roughly 85-450 ng of tissue mRNA or PBMC total RNA was used. From the multiplex PCR reads, TCRdb called clonotypes with MiXCR, one entry per CDR3 protein. The sample has approximately 89,000 distinct CDR3 sequences, under 30% seen once; the top ten hold 6.7%. CDR3 length: 22 residues. V lost 8 bases and J 7 bases, leaving 39 bases between the germline ends. From germline, CDR1 is LNHDA and CDR2 SQIVND (reference sequence).

J is TRBJ1-6 and V is TRBV19; perhaps TRBD1 as D (6 bases). This clonotype was sampled from a human donor with low-grade glioma or glioblastoma, undergoing nonglioma brain surgery, or in good health (not recorded which). Sample: glioma tissue, nonneoplastic brain tissue, or PBMCs (not recorded which). In DNA form, the CDR3 reads TGTGCCAGTGGGGGGCCCTACCGGCCGGCTCACTACTACCGGGACACCAATTCACCCCTCCACTTT. Translated, it gives CASGGPYRPAHYYRDTNSPLHF.